This T cell receptor (beta chain) was profiled in a study of blood T cell repertoires in COVID-19 (dated by TCRdb to the early 2020s). General notes on the study: The collaborator samples originated in the United States, Italy and Spain and spanned the acute and convalescent phases of COVID-19. The material from the prospective study consisted of cDNA or gDNA derived from T cells, B-cell-depleted T cells, or PBMCs. A de-identified subject ID, COVID-19 status, age in years and sex were almost always included in the sample metadata. The dataset comprised deeply sampled blood TCRbeta repertoires from subjects exposed to, actively infected with, or recovered from COVID-19. The samples were drawn from the first 160 participants of the ongoing ImmuneRACE study and from 1,254 subjects provided by 6 global collaborators. The repertoires were released in a freely available public database intended as a resource for research on the immune response to SARS-CoV-2. HLA class I and class II types, where available, came from metadata supplied by the sample provider rather than from assay-based typing.

TCRbeta CDR3 regions were amplified from genomic DNA by means of the immunoSEQ Assay, a bias-controlled multiplex PCR. Per the original workflow: Nucleated cell counts per sample were estimated from amplification of reference gene primers within the assay. To quantify the absolute abundance of each unique TCRbeta CDR3 rearrangement, sequence reads were collapsed and filtered. For each sample, productive Simpson clonality was calculated as the square root of Simpson's diversity index over productive rearrangements. Imported from immuneACCESS, the table was reduced by TCRdb to in-frame sequences with V and J called. These copies leave out some clones; in studies compared against another copy, an unresolved V gene accounts for under half, and the cause of the remainder is not known. From that table come the V and J calls and clone size; the DNA was used to work out D and trimming. The sample profile shows approximately 61,000 clones; 88% of them were found once. The ten most abundant clones make up less than 20% of the sample.

Each collaborating institution followed its own protocols to collect whole blood in K2EDTA tubes. Collaborator samples were shipped for TCRbeta analysis as frozen whole blood, isolated PBMCs, or DNA extracted from either sample type. In regard to this clone: The antigen it recognizes is unknown. Base quality data are lacking; no much larger clone is found one base away.

CDR1 and CDR2 were assigned from the germline V gene as SGHDN and FVKESK. Inclusive of the bounding cysteine and phenylalanine, the CDR3 is 13 residues long. Only the CDR3 part of the read is kept: 39 bases, read in frame from the first base. The junction shows trimming of 4 bases on V and 7 bases on J, and the gene matches do not reach 2 bases of it. Beyond this particular receptor, the publication reports: Clinical and demographic metadata were provided uncurated, with the amount varying by source and participant.

The sample was peripheral blood. The sequence is built from TRBV14 and TRBJ1-4; 8 central nucleotides agree with TRBD1. The origin of this receptor is a woman over 75 with active COVID-19. Read as DNA, the sequence is TGTGCCAGCAGCCGCGGACAGGGTGAAAAACTGTTTTTT. Protein translation: CASSRGQGEKLFF.